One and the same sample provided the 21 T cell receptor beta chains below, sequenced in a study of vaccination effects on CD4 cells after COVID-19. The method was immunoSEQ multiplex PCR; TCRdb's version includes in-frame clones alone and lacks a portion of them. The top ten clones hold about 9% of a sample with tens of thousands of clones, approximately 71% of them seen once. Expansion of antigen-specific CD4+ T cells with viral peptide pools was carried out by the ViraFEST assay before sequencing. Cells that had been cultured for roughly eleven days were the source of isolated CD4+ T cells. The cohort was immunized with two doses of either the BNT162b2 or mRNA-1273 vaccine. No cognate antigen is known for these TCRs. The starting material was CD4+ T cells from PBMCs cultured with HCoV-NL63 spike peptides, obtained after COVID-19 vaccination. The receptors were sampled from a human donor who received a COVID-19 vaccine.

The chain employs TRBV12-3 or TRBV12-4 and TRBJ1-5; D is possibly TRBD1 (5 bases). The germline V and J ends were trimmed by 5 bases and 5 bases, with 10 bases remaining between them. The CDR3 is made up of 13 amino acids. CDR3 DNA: TGTGCCAGCAGTACCGGGACTTATCAGCCCCAGCATTTT. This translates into CASSTGTYQPQHF.

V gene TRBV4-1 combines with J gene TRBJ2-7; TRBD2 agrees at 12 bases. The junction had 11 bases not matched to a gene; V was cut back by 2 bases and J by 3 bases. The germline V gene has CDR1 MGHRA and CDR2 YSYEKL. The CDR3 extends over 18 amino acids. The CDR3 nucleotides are TGCGCCAGCAGCCAACAACGGAGTGGGACTAGCGGGTTCTACGAGCAGTACTTC. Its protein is CASSQQRSGTSGFYEQYF.

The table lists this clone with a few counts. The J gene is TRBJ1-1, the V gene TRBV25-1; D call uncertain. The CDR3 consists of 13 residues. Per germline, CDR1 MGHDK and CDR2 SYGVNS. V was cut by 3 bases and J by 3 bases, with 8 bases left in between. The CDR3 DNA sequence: TGTGCCAGCAGTGAGGGTACGTACACTGAAGCTTTCTTT. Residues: CASSEGTYTEAFF.

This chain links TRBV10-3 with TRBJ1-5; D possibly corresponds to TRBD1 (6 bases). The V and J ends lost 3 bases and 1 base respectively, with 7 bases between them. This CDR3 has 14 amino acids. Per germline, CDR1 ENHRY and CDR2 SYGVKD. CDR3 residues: CAISDRGSNQPQHF. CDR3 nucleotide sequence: TGTGCCATCAGTGACAGGGGCAGCAATCAGCCCCAGCATTTT.

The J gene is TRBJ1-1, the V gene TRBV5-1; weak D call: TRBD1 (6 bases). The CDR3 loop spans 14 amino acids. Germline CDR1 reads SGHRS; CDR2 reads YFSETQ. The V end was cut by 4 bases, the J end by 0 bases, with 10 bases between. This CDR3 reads CASSTGQLNTEAFF. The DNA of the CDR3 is TGCGCCAGCAGCACGGGACAACTGAACACTGAAGCTTTCTTT.

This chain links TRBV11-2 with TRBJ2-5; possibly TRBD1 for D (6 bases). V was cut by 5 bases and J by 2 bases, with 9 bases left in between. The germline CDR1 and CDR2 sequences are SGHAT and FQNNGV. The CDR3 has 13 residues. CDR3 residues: CASSVGHQETQYF. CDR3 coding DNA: TGTGCCAGCAGCGTGGGACATCAAGAGACCCAGTACTTC.

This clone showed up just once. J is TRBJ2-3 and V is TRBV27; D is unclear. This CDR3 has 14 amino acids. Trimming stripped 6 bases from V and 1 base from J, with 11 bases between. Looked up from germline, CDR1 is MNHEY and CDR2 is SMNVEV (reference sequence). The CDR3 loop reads CASRLSIGTDTQYF. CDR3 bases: TGTGCCAGCAGACTGTCTATAGGCACAGATACGCAGTATTTT.

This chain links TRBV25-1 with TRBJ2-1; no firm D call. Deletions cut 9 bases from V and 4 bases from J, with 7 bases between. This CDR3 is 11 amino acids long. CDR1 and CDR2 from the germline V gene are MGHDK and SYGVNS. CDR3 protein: CASQMYNEQFF. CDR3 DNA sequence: TGTGCCAGTCAAATGTACAATGAGCAGTTCTTC.

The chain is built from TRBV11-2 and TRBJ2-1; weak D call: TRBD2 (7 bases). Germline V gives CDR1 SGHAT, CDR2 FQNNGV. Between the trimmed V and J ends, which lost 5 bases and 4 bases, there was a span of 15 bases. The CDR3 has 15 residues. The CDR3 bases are TGTGCCAGCAGCCCAGGGGTCGGGGGGTACAATGAGCAGTTCTTC. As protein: CASSPGVGGYNEQFF.

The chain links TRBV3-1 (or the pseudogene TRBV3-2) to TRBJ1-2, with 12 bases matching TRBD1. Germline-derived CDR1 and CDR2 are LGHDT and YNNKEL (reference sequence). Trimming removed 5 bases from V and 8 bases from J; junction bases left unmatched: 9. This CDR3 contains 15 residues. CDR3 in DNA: TGTGCCAGCAGCTCCCGGGACAGGGGGCGAGGAGGCTACACCTTC. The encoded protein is CASSSRDRGRGGYTF.

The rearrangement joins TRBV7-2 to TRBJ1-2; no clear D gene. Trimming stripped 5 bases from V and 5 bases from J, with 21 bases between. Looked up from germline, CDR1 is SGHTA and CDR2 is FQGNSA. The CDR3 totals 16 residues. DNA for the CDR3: TGTGCCAGCAGCCCAGTAATAGACCCCCTACCTTATGGCTACACCTTC. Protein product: CASSPVIDPLPYGYTF.

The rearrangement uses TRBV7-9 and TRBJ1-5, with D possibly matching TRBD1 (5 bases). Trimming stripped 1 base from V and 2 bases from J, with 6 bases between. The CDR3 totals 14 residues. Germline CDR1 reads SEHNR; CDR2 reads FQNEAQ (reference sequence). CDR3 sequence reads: CASSLETGNQPQHF. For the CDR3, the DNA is TGTGCCAGCAGCTTAGAGACAGGCAATCAGCCCCAGCATTTT.

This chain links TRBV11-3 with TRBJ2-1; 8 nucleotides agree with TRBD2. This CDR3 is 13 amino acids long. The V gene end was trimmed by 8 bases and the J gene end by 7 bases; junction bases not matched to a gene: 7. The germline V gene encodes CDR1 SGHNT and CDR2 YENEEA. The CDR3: CASASGGRNEQFF. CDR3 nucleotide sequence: TGTGCCAGCGCGAGCGGGGGCAGGAATGAGCAGTTCTTC.

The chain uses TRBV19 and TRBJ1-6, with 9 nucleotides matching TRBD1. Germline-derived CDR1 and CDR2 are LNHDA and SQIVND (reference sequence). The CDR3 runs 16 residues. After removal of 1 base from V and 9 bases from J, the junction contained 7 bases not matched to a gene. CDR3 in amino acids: CASSIGWDRVVSPLHF. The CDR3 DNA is TGTGCCAGTAGTATAGGTTGGGACAGGGTTGTTTCACCCCTCCACTTT.

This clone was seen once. The CDR3 nucleotides are TGTGCCAGCAGCCGCCCGGCTAGCGGGGGGGCCAGCACCGGGGAGCTGTTTTTT. Amino acids: CASSRPASGGASTGELFF. The rearrangement uses TRBV3-1 (or the pseudogene TRBV3-2) and TRBJ2-2; 12 nucleotides align to TRBD2. V was clipped by 4 bases and J by 4 bases; unmatched bases: 10. Germline V gene data show CDR1 as LGHDT and CDR2 as YNNKEL (reference sequence). This CDR3 is 18 amino acids long.

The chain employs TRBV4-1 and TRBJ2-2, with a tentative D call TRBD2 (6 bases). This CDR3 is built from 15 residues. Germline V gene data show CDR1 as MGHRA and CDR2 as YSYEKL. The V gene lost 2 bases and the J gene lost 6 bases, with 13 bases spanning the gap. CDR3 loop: CASSQPTRMAGELFF. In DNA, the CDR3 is TGCGCCAGCAGCCAACCGACTAGGATGGCCGGGGAGCTGTTTTTT.

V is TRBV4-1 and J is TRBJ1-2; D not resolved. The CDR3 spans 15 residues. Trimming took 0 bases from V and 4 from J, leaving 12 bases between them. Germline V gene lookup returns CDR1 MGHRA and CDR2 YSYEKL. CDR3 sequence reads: CASSQDGGVGYGYTF. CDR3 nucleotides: TGCGCCAGCAGCCAAGATGGCGGGGTAGGCTATGGCTACACCTTC.

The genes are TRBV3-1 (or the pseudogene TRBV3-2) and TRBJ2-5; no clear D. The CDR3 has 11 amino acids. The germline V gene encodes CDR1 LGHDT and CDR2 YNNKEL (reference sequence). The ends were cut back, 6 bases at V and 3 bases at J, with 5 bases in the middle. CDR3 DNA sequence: TGTGCCAGCAGGGCGAAAGAGACCCAGTACTTC. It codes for CASRAKETQYF.

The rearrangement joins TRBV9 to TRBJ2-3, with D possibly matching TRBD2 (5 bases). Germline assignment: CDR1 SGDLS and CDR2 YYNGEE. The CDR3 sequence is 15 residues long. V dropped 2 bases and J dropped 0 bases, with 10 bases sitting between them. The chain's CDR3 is CASSVGSLSTDTQYF. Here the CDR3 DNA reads TGTGCCAGCAGCGTGGGGAGCCTTAGCACAGATACGCAGTATTTT.

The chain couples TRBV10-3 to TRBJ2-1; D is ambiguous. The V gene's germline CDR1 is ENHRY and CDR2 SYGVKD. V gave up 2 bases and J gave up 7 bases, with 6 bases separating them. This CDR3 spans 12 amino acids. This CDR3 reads CAISEGWNEQFF. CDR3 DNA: TGTGCCATCAGTGAGGGATGGAATGAGCAGTTCTTC.

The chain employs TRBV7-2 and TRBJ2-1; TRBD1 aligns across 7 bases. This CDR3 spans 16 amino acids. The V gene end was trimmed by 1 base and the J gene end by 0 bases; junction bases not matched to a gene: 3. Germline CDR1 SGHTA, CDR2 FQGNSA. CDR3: CASSLGGGISYNEQFF. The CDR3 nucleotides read TGTGCCAGCAGCTTAGGAGGGGGCATCTCCTACAATGAGCAGTTCTTC.